These T cell receptor beta chains were read from a single sample in a study of cytomegalovirus exposure and HLA in healthy donors. The data were produced by immunoSEQ multiplex PCR, yet TCRdb's version contains in-frame clones alone and is incomplete. Of over 70,000 clones in the sample, 70% were seen once. The sequenced sample was PBMCs. The receptors were sampled from a woman aged 45 to 65 in good health and CMV-seropositive. Each CDR3 is given with its conserved first and last residue. Fields, in order: J gene, V gene, CDR3 protein.

>TRBJ1-6|TRBV2
CASSGPGQQVYNSPLHF
>TRBJ1-1|TRBV30
CAWNDRGLVEAFF
>TRBJ1-1|TRBV18
CASSPPAANTEAFF
>TRBJ2-3|TRBV9
CASSVVGGTDTQYF
>TRBJ2-1|TRBV30
CAWMNPGLAGGPARREQFF
>TRBJ2-5|TRBV5-1
CASSPGQETQYF
>TRBJ1-2|TRBV7-9
CASSLNRGGYTF
>TRBJ1-2|TRBV28
CASRPRGWSNYGYTF
>TRBJ2-3|TRBV10-3
CAISSGTSGTLIDTQYF
>TRBJ1-3|TRBV5-6
CASSLVGEQFSGNTIYF
>TRBJ2-7|TRBV4-2
CASSQALTGAYEQYF
>TRBJ2-1|TRBV27
CASNAGTTPNNEQFF
>TRBJ1-2|TRBV7-9
CASSFSDRGVGYTF
>TRBJ2-2|TRBV12-5
CASGLQGYTGELFF
>TRBJ1-5|TRBV7-8
CASSFGQNYNSNQPQHF
>TRBJ1-1|TRBV7-9
CASSLVGTGGTEAFF
>TRBJ1-1|TRBV6-5
CASRSRHKNTEAFF
>TRBJ2-7|TRBV21-1
CASSKPGTGERDLSYEQYF
>TRBJ2-5|TRBV7-2
CASSLVWERTQETQYF
>TRBJ2-7|TRBV11-2
CASSPTSGSRSYEQYF
>TRBJ2-5|TRBV7-2
CASTYPDRGGWETQYF
>TRBJ2-1|TRBV7-9
CASIGQSSYNEQFF
>TRBJ1-1|TRBV28
CASSYHRERAFF
>TRBJ2-1|TRBV6-6
CASSYSGEGGEQFF
>TRBJ1-4|TRBV15
CATSGGQGGEKLFF
>TRBJ1-3|TRBV5-4
CASTGTGNTIYF
>TRBJ1-3|TRBV7-6
CASSLDSRNTIYF
>TRBJ1-1|TRBV18
CASSPRTGGASGTEAFF
>TRBJ1-1|TRBV7-9
CSSSLDGQTEAFF
>TRBJ2-1|TRBV5-6
CASSLSSGDEQFF
>TRBJ2-1|TRBV19
CASSIAGTAPLNEQFF
>TRBJ2-7|TRBV28
CASSLEGEQYF
>TRBJ1-2|TRBV2
CASEAGGYRGYTF
>TRBJ1-2|TRBV2
CASSDRRVGGYTF
>TRBJ1-6|TRBV27
CATRTASSPLHF
>TRBJ2-3|TRBV11-3
CASSSGLAGADTQYF
>TRBJ2-2|TRBV7-2
CASSLGADTGELFF
>TRBJ1-1|TRBV28
CASSARDTLNTEAFF
>TRBJ2-7|TRBV9
CASSVADSSYEQYF
>TRBJ1-4|TRBV19
CASSRHRGTNEKLFF
>TRBJ2-6|TRBV15
CATSTRNSGANVLTF
>TRBJ2-7|TRBV27
CASSLKEFEQYF
>TRBJ1-1|TRBV5-1
CASSLDQGGPNTEAFF
>TRBJ1-4|TRBV7-2
CASSEGQGFELFF
>TRBJ1-2|TRBV5-1
CASSLEGGNGYTF
>TRBJ2-6|TRBV6-5
CASKSQGLGANVLTF
>TRBJ2-3|TRBV4-2
CASSRLTGEADTQYF
>TRBJ2-5|TRBV28
CASSPTGVGEETQYF
>TRBJ1-1|TRBV27
CASSLSYGQGAGTEAFF
>TRBJ2-5|TRBV7-8
CASSLVGTGIQETQYF
>TRBJ1-6|TRBV7-2
CASSSPGVSNSPLHF
>TRBJ2-5|TRBV7-9
CASSARTSGVQETQYF
>TRBJ1-4|TRBV9
CASSVGGQGGEKLFF
>TRBJ2-7|TRBV27
CASSPLDRVLYEQYF
>TRBJ2-1|TRBV7-8
CASSLVWGGSSEQFF
>TRBJ2-3|TRBV5-1
CASSLGASGEDTQYF